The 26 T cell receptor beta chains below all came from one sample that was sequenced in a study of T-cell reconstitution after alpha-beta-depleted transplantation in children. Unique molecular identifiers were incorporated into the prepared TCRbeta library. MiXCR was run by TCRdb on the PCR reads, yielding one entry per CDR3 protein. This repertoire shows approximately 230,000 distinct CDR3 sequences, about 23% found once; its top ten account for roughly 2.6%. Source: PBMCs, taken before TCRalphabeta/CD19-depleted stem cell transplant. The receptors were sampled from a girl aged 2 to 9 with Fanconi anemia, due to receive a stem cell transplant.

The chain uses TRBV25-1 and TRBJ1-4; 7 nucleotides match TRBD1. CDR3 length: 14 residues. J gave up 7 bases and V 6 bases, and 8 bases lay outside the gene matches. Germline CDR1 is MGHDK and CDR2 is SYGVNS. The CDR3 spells CASRRQGIAEKLFF. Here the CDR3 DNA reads TGTGCCAGCAGGAGACAGGGTATCGCTGAAAAACTGTTTTTT.

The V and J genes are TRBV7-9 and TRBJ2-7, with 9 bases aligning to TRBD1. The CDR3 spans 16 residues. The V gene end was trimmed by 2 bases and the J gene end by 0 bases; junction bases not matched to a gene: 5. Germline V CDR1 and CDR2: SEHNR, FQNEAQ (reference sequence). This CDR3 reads CASSLTGQGPSYEQYF. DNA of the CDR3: TGTGCCAGCAGCTTAACCGGACAGGGGCCCTCCTACGAGCAGTACTTC.

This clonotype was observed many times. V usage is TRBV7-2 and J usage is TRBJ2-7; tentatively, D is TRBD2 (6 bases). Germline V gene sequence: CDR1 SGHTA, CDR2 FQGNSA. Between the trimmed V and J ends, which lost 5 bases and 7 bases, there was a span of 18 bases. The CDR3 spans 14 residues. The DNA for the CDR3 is TGTGCCAGCAGCCCCACTCCACGGGGGACGGAGCAGTACTTC. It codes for CASSPTPRGTEQYF.

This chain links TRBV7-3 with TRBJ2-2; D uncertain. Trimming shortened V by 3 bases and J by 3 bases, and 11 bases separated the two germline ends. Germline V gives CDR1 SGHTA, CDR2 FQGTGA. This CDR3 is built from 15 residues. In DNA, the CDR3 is TGTGCCAGCAGCTTTAGTGACACCTACACCGGGGAGCTGTTTTTT. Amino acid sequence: CASSFSDTYTGELFF.

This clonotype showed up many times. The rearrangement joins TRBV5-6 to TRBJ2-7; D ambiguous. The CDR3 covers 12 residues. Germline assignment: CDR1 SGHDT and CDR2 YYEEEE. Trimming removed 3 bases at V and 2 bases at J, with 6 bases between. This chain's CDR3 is CASSWGPYEQYF. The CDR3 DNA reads TGTGCCAGCAGCTGGGGTCCCTACGAGCAGTACTTC.

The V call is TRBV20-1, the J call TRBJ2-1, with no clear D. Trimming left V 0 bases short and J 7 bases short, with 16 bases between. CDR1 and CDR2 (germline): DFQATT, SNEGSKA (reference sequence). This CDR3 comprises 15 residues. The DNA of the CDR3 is TGCAGTGCTAGAGATTGGGCGCAGGTGAGGAATGAGCAGTTCTTC. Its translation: CSARDWAQVRNEQFF.

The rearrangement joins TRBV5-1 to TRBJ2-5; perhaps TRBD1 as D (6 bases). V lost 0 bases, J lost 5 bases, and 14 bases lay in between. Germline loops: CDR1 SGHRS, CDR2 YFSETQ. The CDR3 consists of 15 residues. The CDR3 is CASSLGSGERETQYF. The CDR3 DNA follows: TGCGCCAGCAGCTTGGGGTCAGGGGAGAGGGAGACCCAGTACTTC.

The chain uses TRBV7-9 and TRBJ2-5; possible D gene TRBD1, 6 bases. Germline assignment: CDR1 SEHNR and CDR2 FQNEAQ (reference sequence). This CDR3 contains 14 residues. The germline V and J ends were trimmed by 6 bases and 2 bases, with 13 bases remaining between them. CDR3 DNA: TGTGCCAGCAGATACCGGACAGCTCAAGAGACCCAGTACTTC. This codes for CASRYRTAQETQYF.

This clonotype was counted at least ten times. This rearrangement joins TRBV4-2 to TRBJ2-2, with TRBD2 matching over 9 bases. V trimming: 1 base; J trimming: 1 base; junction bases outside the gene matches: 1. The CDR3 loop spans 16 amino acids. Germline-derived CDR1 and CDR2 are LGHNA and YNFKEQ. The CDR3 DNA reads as TGTGCCAGCAGCCAAGCAGCGGGGGGGAACACCGGGGAGCTGTTTTTT. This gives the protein CASSQAAGGNTGELFF.

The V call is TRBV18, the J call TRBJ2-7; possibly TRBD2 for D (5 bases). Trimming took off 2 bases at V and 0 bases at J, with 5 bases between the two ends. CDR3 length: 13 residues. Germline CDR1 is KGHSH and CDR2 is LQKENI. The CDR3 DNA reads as TGTGCCAGCTCACCAGCGGGCTCCTACGAGCAGTACTTC. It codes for CASSPAGSYEQYF.

The CDR3 region is CASSQDLLGGTYEQYF. CDR3 DNA: TGCGCCAGCAGCCAAGATCTACTAGGCGGTACCTACGAGCAGTACTTC. The V and J genes are TRBV4-1 and TRBJ2-7, with D possibly being TRBD2 (5 bases). Germline assignment: CDR1 MGHRA and CDR2 YSYEKL. The CDR3 consists of 16 residues. The germline V and J ends were trimmed by 0 bases and 2 bases, with 14 bases remaining between them.

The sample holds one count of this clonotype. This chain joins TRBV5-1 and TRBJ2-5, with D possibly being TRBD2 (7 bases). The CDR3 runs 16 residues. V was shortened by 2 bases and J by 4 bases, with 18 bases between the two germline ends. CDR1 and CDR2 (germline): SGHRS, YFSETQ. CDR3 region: CASSFDAGAQGETQYF. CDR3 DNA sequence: TGCGCCAGCAGCTTCGACGCGGGGGCCCAAGGAGAGACCCAGTACTTC.

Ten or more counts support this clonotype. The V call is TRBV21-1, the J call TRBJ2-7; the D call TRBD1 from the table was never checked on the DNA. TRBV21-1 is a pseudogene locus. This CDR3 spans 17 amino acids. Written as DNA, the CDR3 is TGTGCCAGCAGCAATAGTCGGGATTTCAGGGACAGGGGCGAGCAGTACTTC. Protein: CASSNSRDFRDRGEQYF.

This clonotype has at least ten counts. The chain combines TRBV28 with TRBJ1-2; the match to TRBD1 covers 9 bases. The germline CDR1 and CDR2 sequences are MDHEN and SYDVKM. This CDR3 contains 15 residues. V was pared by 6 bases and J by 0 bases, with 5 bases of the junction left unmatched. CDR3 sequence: CASSQWTGANYGYTF. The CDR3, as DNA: TGTGCCAGCAGCCAATGGACAGGGGCTAACTATGGCTACACCTTC.

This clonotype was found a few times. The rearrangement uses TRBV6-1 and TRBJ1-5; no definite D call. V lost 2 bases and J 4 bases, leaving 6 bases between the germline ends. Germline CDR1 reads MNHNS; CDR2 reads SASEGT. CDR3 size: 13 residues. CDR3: CASSERANQPQHF. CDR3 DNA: TGTGCCAGCAGTGAACGTGCTAATCAGCCCCAGCATTTT.

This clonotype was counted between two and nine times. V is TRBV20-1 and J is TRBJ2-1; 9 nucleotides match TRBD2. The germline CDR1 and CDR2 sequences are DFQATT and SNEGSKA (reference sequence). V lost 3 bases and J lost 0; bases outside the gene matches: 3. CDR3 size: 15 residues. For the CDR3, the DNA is TGCAGTGCTAGGGCGACTAGCGGCTCCTACAATGAGCAGTTCTTC. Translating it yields CSARATSGSYNEQFF.

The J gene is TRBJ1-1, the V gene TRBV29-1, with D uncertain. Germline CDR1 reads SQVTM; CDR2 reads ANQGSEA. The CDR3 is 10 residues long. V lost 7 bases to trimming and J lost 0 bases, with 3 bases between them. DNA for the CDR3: TGCAGCGGAATGAACACTGAAGCTTTCTTT. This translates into CSGMNTEAFF.

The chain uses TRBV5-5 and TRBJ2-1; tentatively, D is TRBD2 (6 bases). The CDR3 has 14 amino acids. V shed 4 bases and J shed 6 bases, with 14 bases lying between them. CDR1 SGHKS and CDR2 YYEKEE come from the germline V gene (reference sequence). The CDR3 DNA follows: TGTGCCAGCAGCCCCGCGGGAATCGTCAATGAGCAGTTCTTC. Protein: CASSPAGIVNEQFF.

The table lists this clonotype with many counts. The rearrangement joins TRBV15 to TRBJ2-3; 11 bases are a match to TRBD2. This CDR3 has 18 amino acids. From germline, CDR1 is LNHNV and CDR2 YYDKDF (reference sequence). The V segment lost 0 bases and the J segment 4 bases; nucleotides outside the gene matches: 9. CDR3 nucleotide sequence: TGTGCCACCAGCAGAGATATGACTAGCGGGACAGTTGCAGATACGCAGTATTTT. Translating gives CATSRDMTSGTVADTQYF.

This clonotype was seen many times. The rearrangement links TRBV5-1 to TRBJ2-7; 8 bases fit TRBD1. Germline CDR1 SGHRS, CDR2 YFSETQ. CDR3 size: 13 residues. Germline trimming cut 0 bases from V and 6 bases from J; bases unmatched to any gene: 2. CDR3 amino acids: CASSLEGTGEQYF. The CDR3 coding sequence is TGCGCCAGCAGCTTGGAAGGGACAGGCGAGCAGTACTTC.

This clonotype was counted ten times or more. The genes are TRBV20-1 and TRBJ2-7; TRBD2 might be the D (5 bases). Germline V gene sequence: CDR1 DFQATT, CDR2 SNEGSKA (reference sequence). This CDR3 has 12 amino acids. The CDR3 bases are TGCAGCGGGGAGAGTGGTCCCTACGAGCAGTACTTC. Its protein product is CSGESGPYEQYF.

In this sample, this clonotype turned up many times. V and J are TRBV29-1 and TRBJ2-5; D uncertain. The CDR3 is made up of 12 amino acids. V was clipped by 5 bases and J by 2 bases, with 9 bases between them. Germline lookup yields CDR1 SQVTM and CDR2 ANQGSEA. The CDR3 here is CSVSSDQETQYF. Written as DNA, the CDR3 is TGCAGCGTTTCCTCCGATCAAGAGACCCAGTACTTC.

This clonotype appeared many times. The CDR3 region is CSANRDRGTDTQYF. The CDR3 bases are TGCAGTGCTAACCGGGACAGGGGCACAGATACGCAGTATTTT. The gene calls are TRBV20-1 and TRBJ2-3; 9 nucleotides match TRBD1. Trimming cost V 4 bases and J 1 base; bases outside gene matches: 3. The CDR3 totals 14 residues. The V gene's germline CDR1 is DFQATT and CDR2 SNEGSKA (reference sequence).

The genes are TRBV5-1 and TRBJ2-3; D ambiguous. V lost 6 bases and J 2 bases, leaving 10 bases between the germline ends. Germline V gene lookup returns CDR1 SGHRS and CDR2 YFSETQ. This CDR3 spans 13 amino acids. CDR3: CASKNTATDTQYF. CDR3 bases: TGCGCCAGCAAAAACACAGCCACAGATACGCAGTATTTT.

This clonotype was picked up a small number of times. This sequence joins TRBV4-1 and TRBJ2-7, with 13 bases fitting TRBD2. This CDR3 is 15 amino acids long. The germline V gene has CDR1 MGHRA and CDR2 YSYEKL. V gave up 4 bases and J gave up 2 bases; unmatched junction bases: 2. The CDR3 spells CASSRLAGGPYEQYF. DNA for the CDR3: TGCGCCAGCAGCCGACTAGCGGGAGGACCCTACGAGCAGTACTTC.

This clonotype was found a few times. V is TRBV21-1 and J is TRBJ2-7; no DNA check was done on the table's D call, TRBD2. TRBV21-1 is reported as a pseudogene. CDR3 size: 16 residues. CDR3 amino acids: CASSTALAGPLYEQYF. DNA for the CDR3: TGTGCCAGCAGCACTGCACTAGCGGGACCACTCTACGAGCAGTACTTC.